A selection of T cell receptor beta chains follows, all from one sample in a study of vaccination effects on CD4 cells after COVID-19. The data were produced by immunoSEQ multiplex PCR, yet TCRdb's version contains in-frame clones alone and is incomplete. The table includes tens of thousands of clones, approximately 76% detected once. Their target antigens are unknown. The sample was CD4+ T cells from PBMCs cultured with HCoV-NL63 spike peptides, taken before COVID-19 vaccination. These receptors were taken from a human donor who received a COVID-19 vaccine. Both conserved end residues are part of each CDR3. The D gene is left open where the match is weak. Size tells how often a clone was seen (once, few, many) or the class of an expanded clone, and some rows leave it out.

J gene,D gene,clone size,V gene,CDR3 DNA,CDR3 protein
TRBJ2-5,-,-,TRBV5-1,TGCGCCAGCAGCTATGCCGGGGTCATCCAAGAGACCCAGTACTTC,CASSYAGVIQETQYF
TRBJ1-4,-,-,TRBV21-1,TGTGCCAGCAGCACCTCGGACAGGGTTGAAAAACTGTTTTTT,CASSTSDRVEKLFF
TRBJ2-5,-,-,TRBV20-1,TGCAGTGCTAGTGTAGTCCAAGAGACCCAGTACTTC,CSASVVQETQYF
TRBJ2-5,-,-,TRBV6-5,TGTGCCAGCAGTTATGTTCCGGGACACCCCCAAGAGACCCAGTACTTC,CASSYVPGHPQETQYF
TRBJ1-4,-,-,TRBV28,TGTGCCAGCAGTATAACGGGGGTTAATGAAAAACTGTTTTTT,CASSITGVNEKLFF
TRBJ1-5,TRBD1,-,TRBV28,TGTGCCAGCAGTCGAGGACAGGGACCCTATAGCAATCAGCCCCAGCATTTT,CASSRGQGPYSNQPQHF
TRBJ1-2,TRBD1,-,TRBV24-1,TGTGCCACCAGTGATTCCGGGACAGGGGCGCTCTATGGCTACACCTTC,CATSDSGTGALYGYTF
TRBJ2-2,-,few,TRBV10-1,TGCGCCAGCAGTTCAGGGAGAGAGGCCGGGGAGCTGTTTTTT,CASSSGREAGELFF
TRBJ2-5,-,-,TRBV14,TGTGCCAGCAGCCAAGCCAGACGGATTCAAGAGACCCAGTACTTC,CASSQARRIQETQYF
TRBJ1-2,TRBD1,few,TRBV5-4,TGTGCCAGCAGCTTGGCCACAGGGGGGGGTGGCTACACCTTC,CASSLATGGGGYTF
TRBJ1-4,TRBD1,-,TRBV4-1,TGCGCCAGCAGCCAAGGCCGGACAGGGGGCGAGGAAAAACTGTTTTTT,CASSQGRTGGEEKLFF
TRBJ1-2,-,few,TRBV6-6,TGTGCCAGCAGTTACGGCGACGGTGGCTACACCTTC,CASSYGDGGYTF
TRBJ1-2,-,-,TRBV15,TGTGCCACCAGCAGTCTCCCAGCAGGCGGCTACACCTTC,CATSSLPAGGYTF
TRBJ1-2,TRBD1,few,TRBV6-5,TGTGCCAGCAGTTACGACAGGGAAGGCTACACCTTC,CASSYDREGYTF
TRBJ1-5,TRBD1,-,TRBV19,TGTGCCAGTAGGACAGATACAGGGGGCTATCAGCCCCAGCATTTT,CASRTDTGGYQPQHF
TRBJ1-1,-,-,TRBV18,TGTGCCAGCTCACCACAAGGCCGACTAGACACTGAAGCTTTCTTT,CASSPQGRLDTEAFF
TRBJ2-5,TRBD2,few,TRBV5-1,TGCGCCAGCAGCTTGGAAGCTAGCGGGCTTCAAGAGACCCAGTACTTC,CASSLEASGLQETQYF
TRBJ1-5,TRBD1,-,TRBV4-1,TGCGCCAGCAGCCAAGATGGAGCAGGGGGCACTCAGCCCCAGCATTTT,CASSQDGAGGTQPQHF
TRBJ1-4,-,-,TRBV15,TGTGCCATACGTGGGGATGGGGCAACTAATGAAAAACTGTTTTTT,CAIRGDGATNEKLFF
TRBJ1-3,TRBD1,once,TRBV6-5,TGTGCCAGCAGACCTACAGGGGCAAGGAACACCATATATTTT,CASRPTGARNTIYF
TRBJ1-1,-,few,TRBV7-2,TGTGCCAGCAGCTTTCACGAGAACACTGAAGCTTTCTTT,CASSFHENTEAFF
TRBJ1-1,-,-,TRBV3-1/TRBV3-2,TGTGCCAGCAGCTTTCAGAGGGACACTGAAGCTTTCTTT,CASSFQRDTEAFF
TRBJ1-2,TRBD1,-,TRBV3-1/TRBV3-2,TGTGCCAGCAGCCAAGGACAGGGGTTTGGCTACACCTTC,CASSQGQGFGYTF
TRBJ1-3,-,few,TRBV28,TGTGCCAGCAGTTTGACAACTGGAAACACCATATATTTT,CASSLTTGNTIYF
TRBJ2-5,TRBD1,once,TRBV12-5,TGTGCTAGTGGTTTGGGAGCCGGGACAGCGAAAGAGACCCAGTACTTC,CASGLGAGTAKETQYF
TRBJ2-4,-,-,TRBV30,TGTGCCTGGAGTATCGGCCGCAACATTCAGTACTTC,CAWSIGRNIQYF
TRBJ1-2,TRBD1,-,TRBV6-5,TGTGCCAGCAGAGGACAGGGGAAATCTAACTATGGCTACACCTTC,CASRGQGKSNYGYTF
TRBJ2-4,TRBD1,-,TRBV28,TGTGCCAGCAGCACACCCGGGACAGGGTTTTTAGGGCCGCCCGAAAACATTCAGTACTTC,CASSTPGTGFLGPPENIQYF
TRBJ1-1,-,few,TRBV10-3,TGTGCCATCTCTAGGGAGGGGACACAAACTTTGAACACTGAAGCTTTCTTT,CAISREGTQTLNTEAFF
TRBJ1-2,-,-,TRBV5-1,TGCGCCAGCAGCTTGGTCAAGTCAGGGTCTATTGGCTACACCTTC,CASSLVKSGSIGYTF
TRBJ2-3,TRBD2,few,TRBV6-2/TRBV6-3,TGTGCCAGCAGTTCCCCGGGACTACCCACTACGCAGTATTTT,CASSSPGLPTTQYF
TRBJ1-1,TRBD1,-,TRBV5-8,TGTGCCAGCAGCCCGGGACAGAAGAACACTGAAGCTTTCTTT,CASSPGQKNTEAFF
TRBJ2-1,TRBD2,once,TRBV9,TGTGCCAGCAGCGTAGGGGCGGGGGGTTACAATGAGCAGTTCTTC,CASSVGAGGYNEQFF
TRBJ2-5,-,few,TRBV3-1/TRBV3-2,TGTGCCAGCAGCCTCATCCGGGACGCCCAGTACTTC,CASSLIRDAQYF
TRBJ1-3,-,once,TRBV10-3,TGTGCCATCACCCCCCCGACTGGAAACACCATATATTTT,CAITPPTGNTIYF
TRBJ2-2,-,-,TRBV28,TGTGCCAGCAGTTTATCAAGGGGACTCGGCACCGGGGAGCTGTTTTTT,CASSLSRGLGTGELFF
TRBJ1-6,TRBD1,-,TRBV18,TGTGCCAGCTCACGCCCGGGGCGGACAGGTGATAATTCACCCCTCCACTTT,CASSRPGRTGDNSPLHF
TRBJ2-3,-,once,TRBV7-2,TGTGCCAGCAGCCCCAGCACAGATACGCAGTATTTT,CASSPSTDTQYF
TRBJ1-5,TRBD1,-,TRBV18,TGTGCCAGCTCACCGGGACAGGGTGGAATGGTAGGTCAGCCCCAGCATTTT,CASSPGQGGMVGQPQHF
TRBJ2-3,TRBD2,once,TRBV3-1/TRBV3-2,TGTGCCAGCAGCCAAGAAGGGACTAGCGGGGGCACAGATACGCAGTATTTT,CASSQEGTSGGTDTQYF
TRBJ2-1,-,-,TRBV6-5,TGTGCCAGCAGTTACGGGGCAGGCCATGAGCAGTTCTTC,CASSYGAGHEQFF
TRBJ2-5,-,-,TRBV19,TGTGCCAGTAGTGCGGCCAGGGACTACCAAGAGACCCAGTACTTC,CASSAARDYQETQYF
TRBJ2-6,TRBD1,few,TRBV27,TGTGCCAGCAGTTTATCGTTAAGACAGGGTGGGGCCAACGTCCTGACTTTC,CASSLSLRQGGANVLTF
TRBJ2-1,-,-,TRBV30,TGTGCCTGGAGTGCGAACGGGTACGGTGAGCAGTTCTTC,CAWSANGYGEQFF
TRBJ2-3,-,-,TRBV6-5,TGTGCCAGCAGGACTAGCACAGATACGCAGTATTTT,CASRTSTDTQYF
TRBJ2-2,-,-,TRBV7-2,TGTGCCAGCAGCTTAGAGGGGGTCTCCGGGGAGCTGTTTTTT,CASSLEGVSGELFF
TRBJ2-3,TRBD1,-,TRBV6-1,TGTGCCAGCAGTACAACAGGGGCCACAGGGACGCAGTATTTT,CASSTTGATGTQYF
TRBJ2-3,-,-,TRBV27,TGTGCCAGCAGGAGCACAGATACGCAGTATTTT,CASRSTDTQYF
TRBJ2-2,TRBD1,-,TRBV6-5,TGTGCCAGCAGTCCGGACAGGGGGATGACCGGGGAGCTGTTTTTT,CASSPDRGMTGELFF
TRBJ1-1,-,-,TRBV30,TGTGCCTGGAGTATAACAGTAACGAACACTGAAGCTTTCTTT,CAWSITVTNTEAFF
TRBJ2-3,-,-,TRBV5-1,TGCGCCAGCAGCGGCGGGGCGGCTGCAGATACGCAGTATTTT,CASSGGAAADTQYF
TRBJ1-4,-,-,TRBV28,TGTGCCAGCAGTCTGGAGCCCCCAACTAATGAAAAACTGTTTTTT,CASSLEPPTNEKLFF
TRBJ1-3,TRBD1,few,TRBV4-1,TGCGCCAGCAGCCAAGTTACAGGGGTAAGGGACACCATATATTTT,CASSQVTGVRDTIYF
TRBJ1-4,-,-,TRBV2,TGTGCCAGCAGGAAACCGGGGGCTAATGAAAAACTGTTTTTT,CASRKPGANEKLFF
TRBJ1-5,TRBD1,-,TRBV6-5,TGTGCCAGCGCCCAACAGGGGAATAGCAATCAGCCCCAGCATTTT,CASAQQGNSNQPQHF
TRBJ1-2,-,-,TRBV5-4,TGTGCCAGCAGCCCTGCGACACTCAACTATGGCTACACCTTC,CASSPATLNYGYTF
TRBJ2-3,-,-,TRBV5-1,TGCGCCAGCAGCTTGTCAGGGACCACCACCCGCATCGAGCAGTATTTT,CASSLSGTTTRIEQYF
TRBJ2-5,TRBD2,-,TRBV4-1,TGCGCCAGCAGCCACGTACAGCCGCGGGGGGGCCGAGAGACCCAGTACTTC,CASSHVQPRGGRETQYF
TRBJ2-5,-,once,TRBV9,TGTGCCAGCAGCGTAGTGGGGGCTGGGGAGACCCAGTACTTC,CASSVVGAGETQYF
TRBJ2-5,TRBD1,-,TRBV5-4,TGTGCCAGCAGCGACAGGGGGCTGACCCAGTACTTC,CASSDRGLTQYF